The text below deals with one TCR beta chain. V gave up 7 bases and J gave up 2 bases, with 10 bases separating them. This CDR3 has 12 residues. Germline CDR1 is SGHRS and CDR2 is YFSETQ. This specimen comes from a study of T cell changes during pregnancy in multiple sclerosis. The method was immunoSEQ multiplex PCR; TCRdb's version includes in-frame clones alone and lacks a portion of them. Of 70,000 to 95,000 clones listed, about 92% were seen once; the top ten hold roughly 2.6%. The source is a female donor in good health, enrolled as a control in a pregnancy study. The chain employs TRBV5-1 and TRBJ2-7; D call uncertain. Specimen: peripheral blood, collected after pregnancy. This CDR3 is CASPGWTYEQYF. CDR3 bases: TGCGCCAGCCCAGGTTGGACCTACGAGCAGTACTTC.